This entry features one T cell receptor beta chain sequence. The target antigen is unknown. This specimen belongs to a study of STAT3 mutations in large granular lymphocyte leukemia. Overall study findings and caveats: Every T-cell large granular lymphocyte leukemia patient had at least one immunodominant TCR beta clonotype.

TCRbeta libraries averaged around 42,000 productive templates per sample. Here immunoSEQ multiplex PCR was the method, and the copy in TCRdb shows in-frame clones only, minus some. Of about 10,000 clones listed, roughly 85% are singletons. The CDR3 loop spans 15 amino acids. The J segment lost 8 bases and the V segment lost 6 bases, leaving 12 bases of the junction unmatched. Germline V CDR1 and CDR2: MNHEY, SVGAGI. The specimen sequenced was peripheral blood mononuclear cells. The chain employs TRBV6-5 and TRBJ1-4; TRBD1 aligns across 7 bases. This receptor was identified in a man aged 55 to 70 with T-cell large granular lymphocyte leukemia. Some clones in this sample may be carry-over from other donors' samples. In DNA, the CDR3 is TGTGCCAGCAGAAGTAACAGGGGTTGGAAGGAAAAACTGTTTTTT. Its translation: CASRSNRGWKEKLFF.